A selection of T cell receptor beta chains follows, all from one sample in a study of cytomegalovirus exposure and HLA in healthy donors. The assay was immunoSEQ multiplex PCR, and TCRdb's table has in-frame clones only and misses some. This table holds about 230,000 clones, roughly 79% found once. The source material was PBMCs. These receptors came from a woman aged 40 to 55 in good health and CMV-seronegative. The CDR3 runs from the conserved cysteine through the conserved F or W. A D gene is named only where the DNA matches it firmly. A row's size may be missing; if present it is once, few, many or a size class.

TRBJ1-6	TRBV30	TRBD1	14	-	TGTGCCTGGAGTGTACAGGGGATGGATTCACCCCTCCACTTT	CAWSVQGMDSPLHF
TRBJ1-5	TRBV9	-	14	few	TGTGCCAGCAGCGTAGACATTAGCAATCAGCCCCAGCATTTT	CASSVDISNQPQHF
TRBJ2-3	TRBV7-2	TRBD2	14	-	TGTGCCAGCAGCCAGGGACTAGCCGGCGATACGCAGTATTTT	CASSQGLAGDTQYF
TRBJ1-6	TRBV5-1	TRBD1	14	once	TGCGCCAGCAGCTTTAACAGGGGGCATTCACCCCTCCACTTT	CASSFNRGHSPLHF
TRBJ2-2	TRBV29-1	-	15	-	TGCAGCGTTGACGTACGGGGTTTTGACACCGGGGAGCTGTTTTTT	CSVDVRGFDTGELFF
TRBJ2-3	TRBV15	-	16	-	TGTGCCACCAGCAGAGATAATGGGGCGAACACAGATACGCAGTATTTT	CATSRDNGANTDTQYF
TRBJ1-5	TRBV7-9	TRBD1	16	-	TGTGCCAGCAGCCGATATACAGGGGGCTTCAATCAGCCCCAGCATTTT	CASSRYTGGFNQPQHF
TRBJ2-7	TRBV6-5	-	13	-	TGTGCCAGCAGCGACGGGTCCTATTACGAGCAGTACTTC	CASSDGSYYEQYF
TRBJ1-2	TRBV7-2	TRBD1	14	-	TGTGCCAGCAGCTTAGCGCAGGGGGCGAATGGCTACACCTTC	CASSLAQGANGYTF
TRBJ2-2	TRBV6-1	-	14	few	TGTGCCAGCATGGCAGGGGTGAACACCGGGGAGCTGTTTTTT	CASMAGVNTGELFF
TRBJ1-1	TRBV6-5	-	15	-	TGTGCCAGCAGTTACGGGGGGGCTTTGAACACTGAAGCTTTCTTT	CASSYGGALNTEAFF
TRBJ2-1	TRBV7-3	TRBD2	15	-	TGTGCCAGCAGCTTAACTAGCGGGGGCTACAATGAGCAGTTCTTC	CASSLTSGGYNEQFF
TRBJ2-5	TRBV29-1	-	12	-	TGCAGCGTTAGGAACAGAAAAGAGACCCAGTACTTC	CSVRNRKETQYF
TRBJ2-5	TRBV7-2	-	13	-	TGTGCCAGCAGCTTAGAGCTGGTGGAGTCCCAGTACTTC	CASSLELVESQYF
TRBJ2-1	TRBV6-1	TRBD2	15	-	TGTGCCAGCACGACAACGGGGGGGCCTGGAAATGAGCAGTTCTTC	CASTTTGGPGNEQFF
TRBJ1-5	TRBV2	-	16	once	TGTGCCAGCAGAGAAAGGCTGGACAGAGTTAATCAGCCCCAGCATTTT	CASRERLDRVNQPQHF
TRBJ1-6	TRBV7-9	TRBD1	15	few	TGTGCCAGCAGCCCCGACAGGGCCTATAATTCACCCCTCCACTTT	CASSPDRAYNSPLHF
TRBJ2-1	TRBV30	TRBD2	15	-	TGTGCCTCAATAATAGCGGGGGGGCCTGGGAATGAGCAGTTCTTC	CASIIAGGPGNEQFF
TRBJ2-1	TRBV7-9	-	15	-	TGTGCCAGCAGCCGGGCGGGCCGGGGGTCGGATGAGCAGTTCTTC	CASSRAGRGSDEQFF